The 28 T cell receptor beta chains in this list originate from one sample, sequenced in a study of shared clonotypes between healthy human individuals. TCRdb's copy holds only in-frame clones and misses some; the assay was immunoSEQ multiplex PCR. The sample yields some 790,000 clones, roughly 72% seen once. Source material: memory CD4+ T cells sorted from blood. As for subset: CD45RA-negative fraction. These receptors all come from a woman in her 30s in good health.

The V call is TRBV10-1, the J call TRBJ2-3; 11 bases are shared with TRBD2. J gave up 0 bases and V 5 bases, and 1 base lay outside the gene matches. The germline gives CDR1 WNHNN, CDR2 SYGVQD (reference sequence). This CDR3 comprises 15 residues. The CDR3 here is CASSRTSGSTDTQYF. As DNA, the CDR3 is TGCGCCAGCAGTCGGACTAGCGGGAGCACAGATACGCAGTATTTT.

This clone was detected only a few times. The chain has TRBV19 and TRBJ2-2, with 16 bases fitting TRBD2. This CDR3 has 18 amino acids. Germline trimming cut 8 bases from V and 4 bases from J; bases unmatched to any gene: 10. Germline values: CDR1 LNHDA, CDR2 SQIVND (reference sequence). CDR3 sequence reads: CASRPGLAGGYRTGELFF. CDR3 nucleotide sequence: TGTGCCAGTCGGCCGGGACTAGCGGGAGGGTATCGCACCGGGGAGCTGTTTTTT. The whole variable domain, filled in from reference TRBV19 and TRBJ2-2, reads DGGITQSPKYLFRKEGQNVTLSCEQNLNHDAMYWYRQDPGQGLRLIYYSQIVNDFQKGDIAEGYSVSREKKESFPLTVTSAQKNPTAFYLCASRPGLAGGYRTGELFFGEGSRLTVL.

The CDR3 is CASSLRGIDRGKYF. In DNA form, the CDR3 reads TGTGCCAGCAGCTTAAGGGGGATCGACAGGGGGAAGTACTTC. This rearrangement joins TRBV7-9 to TRBJ2-7, with TRBD1 matching 9 bases. J gave up 11 bases and V 2 bases, and 10 bases lay outside the gene matches. The CDR3 contains 14 residues. Germline lookup yields CDR1 SEHNR and CDR2 FQNEAQ (reference sequence).

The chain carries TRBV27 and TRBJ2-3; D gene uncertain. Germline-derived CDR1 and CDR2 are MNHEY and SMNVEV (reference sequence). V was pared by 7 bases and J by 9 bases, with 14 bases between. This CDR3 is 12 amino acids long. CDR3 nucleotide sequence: TGTGCCAGCAACACCCCCACCGGAACGCAGTATTTT. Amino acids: CASNTPTGTQYF.

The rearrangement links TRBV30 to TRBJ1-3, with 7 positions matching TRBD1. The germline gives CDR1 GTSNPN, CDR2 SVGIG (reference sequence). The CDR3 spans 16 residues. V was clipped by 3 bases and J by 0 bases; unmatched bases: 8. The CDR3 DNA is TGTGCCTGGAGGGGGCCAGGGGGGACCTCTGGAAACACCATATATTTT. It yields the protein CAWRGPGGTSGNTIYF.

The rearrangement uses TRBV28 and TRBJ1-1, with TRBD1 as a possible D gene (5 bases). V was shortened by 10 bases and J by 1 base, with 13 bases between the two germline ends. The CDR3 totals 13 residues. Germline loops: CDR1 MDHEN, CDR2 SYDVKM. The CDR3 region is CANREGWNTEAFF. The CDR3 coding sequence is TGTGCCAACCGGGAGGGGTGGAACACTGAAGCTTTCTTT. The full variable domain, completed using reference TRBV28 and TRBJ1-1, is DVKVTQSSRYLVKRTGEKVFLECVQDMDHENMFWYRQDPGLGLRLIYFSYDVKMKEKGDIPEGYSVSREKKERFSLILESASTNQTSMYLCANREGWNTEAFFGQGTRLTVV.

CDR3 bases: TGTGCCAGCAGCGTAGCAGTGGACTACTCTGGAAACACCATATATTTT. Amino acid sequence: CASSVAVDYSGNTIYF. The chain recombines TRBV9 with TRBJ1-3; D remains unclear. Germline CDR1 SGDLS, CDR2 YYNGEE. The V and J ends lost 0 bases and 0 bases respectively, with 10 bases between them. The CDR3 is made up of 16 amino acids.

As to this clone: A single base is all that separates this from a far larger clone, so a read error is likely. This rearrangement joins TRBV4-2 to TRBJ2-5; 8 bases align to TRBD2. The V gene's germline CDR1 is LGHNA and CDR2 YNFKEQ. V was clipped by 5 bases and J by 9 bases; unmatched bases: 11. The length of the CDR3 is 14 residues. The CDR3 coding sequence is TGTGCCAGCAGCATGACGCGGGGGGTGGAGGCCCAGTACTTC. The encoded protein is CASSMTRGVEAQYF.

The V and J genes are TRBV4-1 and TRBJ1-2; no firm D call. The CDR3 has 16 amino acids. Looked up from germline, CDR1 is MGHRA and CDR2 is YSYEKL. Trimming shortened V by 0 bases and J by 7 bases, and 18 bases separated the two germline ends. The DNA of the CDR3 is TGCGCCAGCAGCCAAGATAGTTTCTTGGGGTTGGGTGGCTACACCTTC. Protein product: CASSQDSFLGLGGYTF.

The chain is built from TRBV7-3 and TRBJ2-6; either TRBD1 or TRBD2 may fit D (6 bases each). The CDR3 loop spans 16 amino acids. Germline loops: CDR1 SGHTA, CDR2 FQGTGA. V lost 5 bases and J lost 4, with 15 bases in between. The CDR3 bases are TGTGCCAGCAGCGTCGGGGGCGCAAGAGGGGCCAACGTCCTGACTTTC. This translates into CASSVGGARGANVLTF.

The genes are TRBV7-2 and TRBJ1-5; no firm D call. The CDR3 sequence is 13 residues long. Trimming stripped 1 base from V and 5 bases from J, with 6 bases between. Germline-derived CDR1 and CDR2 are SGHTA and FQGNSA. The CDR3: CASSLERDQPQHF. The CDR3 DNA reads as TGTGCCAGCAGCTTAGAAAGGGATCAGCCCCAGCATTTT.

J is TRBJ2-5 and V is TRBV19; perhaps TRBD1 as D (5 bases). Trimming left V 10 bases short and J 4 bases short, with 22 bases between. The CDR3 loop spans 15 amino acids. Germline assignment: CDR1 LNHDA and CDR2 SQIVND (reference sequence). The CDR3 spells CATQSGRSRGETQYF. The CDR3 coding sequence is TGTGCCACGCAGTCGGGTAGATCAAGGGGAGAGACCCAGTACTTC.

CDR3 loop: CASLGVSGANVLTF. The CDR3 nucleotides read TGTGCCTCCCTAGGGGTCTCTGGGGCCAACGTCCTGACTTTC. This chain links TRBV6-1 with TRBJ2-6, with D tentatively TRBD1 (5 bases). V gave up 11 bases and J gave up 0 bases, with 11 bases separating them. Germline V CDR1 and CDR2: MNHNS, SASEGT. This CDR3 has 14 amino acids.

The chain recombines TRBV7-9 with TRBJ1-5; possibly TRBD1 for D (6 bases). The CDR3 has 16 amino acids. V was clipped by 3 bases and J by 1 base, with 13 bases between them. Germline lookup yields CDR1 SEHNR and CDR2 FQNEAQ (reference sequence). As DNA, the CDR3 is TGTGCCAGCAGCTTCCGAGGGGGAGGGAGCAATCAGCCCCAGCATTTT. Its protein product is CASSFRGGGSNQPQHF.

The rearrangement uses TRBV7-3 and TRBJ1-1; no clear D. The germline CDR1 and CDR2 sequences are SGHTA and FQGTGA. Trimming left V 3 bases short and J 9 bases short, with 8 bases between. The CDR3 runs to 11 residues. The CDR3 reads CASSLWQKAFF. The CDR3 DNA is TGTGCCAGCAGCTTGTGGCAGAAAGCTTTCTTT.

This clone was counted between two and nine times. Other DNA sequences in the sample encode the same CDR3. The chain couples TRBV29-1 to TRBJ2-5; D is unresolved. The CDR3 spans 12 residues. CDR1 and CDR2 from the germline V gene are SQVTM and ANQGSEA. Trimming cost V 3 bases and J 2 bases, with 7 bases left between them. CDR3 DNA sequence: TGCAGCGTTGACAGGCAGCAAGAGACCCAGTACTTC. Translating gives CSVDRQQETQYF.

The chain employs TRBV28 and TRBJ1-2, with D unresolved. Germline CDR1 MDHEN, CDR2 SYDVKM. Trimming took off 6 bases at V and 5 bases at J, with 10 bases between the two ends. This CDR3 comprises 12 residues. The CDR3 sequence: CASSPALYGYTF. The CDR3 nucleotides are TGTGCCAGCAGCCCCGCCCTATATGGCTACACCTTC.

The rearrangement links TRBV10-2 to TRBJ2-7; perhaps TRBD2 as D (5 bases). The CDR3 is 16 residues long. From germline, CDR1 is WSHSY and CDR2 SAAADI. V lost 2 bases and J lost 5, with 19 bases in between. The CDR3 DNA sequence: TGCGCCAGCAGTGAGCCTAGCTGGGCAGCTTTGGACGAGCAGTACTTC. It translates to CASSEPSWAALDEQYF.

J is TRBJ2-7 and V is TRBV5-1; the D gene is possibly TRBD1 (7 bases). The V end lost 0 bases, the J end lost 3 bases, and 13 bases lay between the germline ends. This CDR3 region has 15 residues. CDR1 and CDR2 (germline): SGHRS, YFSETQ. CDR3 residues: CASSLGPGGSYEQYF. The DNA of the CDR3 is TGCGCCAGCAGCTTGGGGCCAGGGGGGAGCTACGAGCAGTACTTC.

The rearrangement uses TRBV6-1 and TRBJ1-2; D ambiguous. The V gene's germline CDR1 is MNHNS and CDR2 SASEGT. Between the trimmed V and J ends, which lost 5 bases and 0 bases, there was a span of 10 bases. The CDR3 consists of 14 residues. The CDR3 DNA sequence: TGTGCCAGCAGTTTGACGAGCCCTAACTATGGCTACACCTTC. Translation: CASSLTSPNYGYTF.

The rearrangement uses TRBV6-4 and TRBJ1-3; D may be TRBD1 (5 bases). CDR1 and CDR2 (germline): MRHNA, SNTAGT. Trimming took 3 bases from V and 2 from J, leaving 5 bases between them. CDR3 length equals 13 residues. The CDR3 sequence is CASSEGPGNTIYF. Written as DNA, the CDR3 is TGTGCCAGCAGTGAGGGACCTGGAAACACCATATATTTT.

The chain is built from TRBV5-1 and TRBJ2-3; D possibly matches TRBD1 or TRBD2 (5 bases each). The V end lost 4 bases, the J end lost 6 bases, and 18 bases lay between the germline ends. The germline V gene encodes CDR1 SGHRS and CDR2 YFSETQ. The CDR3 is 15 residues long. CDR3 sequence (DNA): TGCGCCAGCAGCGGCCTAGCCTTAGGGGTCGATACGCAGTATTTT. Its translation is CASSGLALGVDTQYF.

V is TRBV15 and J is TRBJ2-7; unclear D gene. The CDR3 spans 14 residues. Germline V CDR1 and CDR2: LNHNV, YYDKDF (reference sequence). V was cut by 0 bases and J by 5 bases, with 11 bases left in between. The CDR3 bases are TGTGCCACCAGCAGAGATGCAGTTGTGGACGAGCAGTACTTC. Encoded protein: CATSRDAVVDEQYF.

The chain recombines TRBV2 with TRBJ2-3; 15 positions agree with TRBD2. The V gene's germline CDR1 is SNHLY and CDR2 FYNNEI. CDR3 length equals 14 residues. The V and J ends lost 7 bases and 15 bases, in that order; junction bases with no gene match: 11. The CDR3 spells CASTPGLAGGRAYF. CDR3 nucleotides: TGTGCCAGCACCCCGGGACTAGCGGGAGGCCGGGCATATTTT.

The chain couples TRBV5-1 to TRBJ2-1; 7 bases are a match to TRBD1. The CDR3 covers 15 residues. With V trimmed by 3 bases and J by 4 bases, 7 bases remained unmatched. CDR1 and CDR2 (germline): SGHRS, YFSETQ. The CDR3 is CASSSDRTRYNEQFF. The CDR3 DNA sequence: TGCGCCAGCAGCTCGGACAGGACCCGATACAATGAGCAGTTCTTC.

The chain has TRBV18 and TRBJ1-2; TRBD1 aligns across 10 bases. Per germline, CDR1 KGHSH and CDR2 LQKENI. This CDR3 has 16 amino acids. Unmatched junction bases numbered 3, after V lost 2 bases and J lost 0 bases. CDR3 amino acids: CASSPLGQGTNYGYTF. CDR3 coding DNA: TGTGCCAGCTCACCATTGGGACAGGGGACTAACTATGGCTACACCTTC. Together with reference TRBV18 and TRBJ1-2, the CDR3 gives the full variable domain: NAGVMQNPRHLVRRRGQEARLRCSPMKGHSHVYWYRQLPEEGLKFMVYLQKENIIDESGMPKERFSAEFPKEGPSILRIQQVVRGDSAAYFCASSPLGQGTNYGYTFGSGTRLTVV.

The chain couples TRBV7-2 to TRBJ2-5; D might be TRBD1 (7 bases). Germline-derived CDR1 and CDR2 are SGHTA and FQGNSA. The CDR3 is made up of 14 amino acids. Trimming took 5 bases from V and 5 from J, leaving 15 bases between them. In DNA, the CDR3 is TGTGCCAGCAGCCGACAGGGAGGACAGGAGACCCAGTACTTC. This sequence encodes CASSRQGGQETQYF. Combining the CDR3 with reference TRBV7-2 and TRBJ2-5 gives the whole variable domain GAGVSQSPSNKVTEKGKDVELRCDPISGHTALYWYRQSLGQGLEFLIYFQGNSAPDKSGLPSDRFSAERTGGSVSTLTIQRTQQEDSAVYLCASSRQGGQETQYFGPGTRLLVL.

CDR3 sequence reads: CASSRNWQTSYEQYF. In DNA, the CDR3 is TGTGCCAGCAGTCGGAATTGGCAGACTTCCTACGAGCAGTACTTC. The J gene is TRBJ2-7, the V gene TRBV5-6; D unclear. The germline V gene encodes CDR1 SGHDT and CDR2 YYEEEE. This CDR3 spans 15 amino acids. V was clipped by 5 bases and J by 1 base, with 16 bases between them. The full variable domain, in which reference TRBV5-6 and TRBJ2-7 provide the parts outside the CDR3, is DAGVTQSPTHLIKTRGQQVTLRCSPKSGHDTVSWYQQALGQGPQFIFQYYEEEERQRGNFPDRFSGHQFPNYSSELNVNALLLGDSALYLCASSRNWQTSYEQYFGPGTRLTVT.